This T cell receptor beta chain stems from a study of graft-versus-host responses after intestinal transplantation (dated by TCRdb to about 2021). Concerning the study at large: Recipients received multivisceral, liver-intestinal, or isolated intestinal transplants. Anti-thymocyte globulin induction was given to all recipients, followed by maintenance tacrolimus and steroids for approximately 3 years. After intestinal transplantation, graft-versus-host and host-versus-graft alloreactive T cell clones were followed in the graft, circulation and bone marrow using bulk TCR-beta CDR3 sequencing. Alloreactive clones were identified by sequencing pre-transplant mixed lymphocyte reaction products and comparing them with unstimulated pre-transplant donor and recipient T cells. A cohort of under 30 intestinal transplant recipients, including one retransplant, was enrolled, and 3 patients lacking pretransplant specimens were excluded. Donor T cell macrochimerism was defined as a peak of at least 4% donor T cells among recipient peripheral blood mononuclear cells. Rather than being sequenced by the commercial service, samples from a few later patients were sequenced in-house on an Illumina MiSeq and processed with MiXCR. What the study reported, not specific to this receptor: Early after transplant, peak levels of circulating GvH clones were found to be associated with declines in HvG clones. GvH clones were detected in recipient bone marrow, and some of these GvH clones were observed earlier in ileal mucosa or blood, consistent with an intestinal mucosal origin. Patients with donor T cell macrochimerism had high GvH to HvG T cell clonal ratios in their allografts. Conclusions were limited by the relatively low number and heterogeneity of intestinal transplant patients.

On this clone: Its cognate antigen has yet to be identified. Per-base qualities were not stored, and no clone one base away is much larger.

Library creation used the immunoSEQ multiplex PCR assay. High-throughput TCR-beta CDR3 sequencing of genomic DNA from most patients was performed by Adaptive Biotechnologies. In the authors' own workflow: Adaptive's ImmunoSEQ software was the source of the TCR sequencing data for about 20 patients, while a few other patients were processed with MiXCR and VDJtools. CDR3 nucleotide sequences shared between donor and recipient were removed because the origin of such sequences could not be assigned. To count as alloreactive, a clone needed at least 2-fold expansion over unstimulated cells and a minimum CFSE-low frequency of 0.002% (template counts) or 0.001% (read counts). Mappable clones were those detected in sequenced pre-transplant spleen, lymph node, or MLR CFSE-low populations of the donor or recipient. The cumulative frequency of alloreactive clones was calculated as a percentage of all sequences, weighted by copy number. Entries here come from immuneACCESS through TCRdb and include only in-frame sequences with V and J called. Some clones fail to appear in such tables; in the studies checked, an unresolved V gene covers under half of the shortfall, and the cause of the remainder is unknown. The V and J calls and clone size were taken over from that table, and D and trimming were inferred from the DNA. The sample table holds under 90,000 clones, of which around 93% were seen once. 0.65% to 0.75% of the sample belongs to the ten largest clones.

Blood samples were collected up to 4 times in the first month after transplant and then at least monthly when available. The receptor was isolated from a human patient who received an intestinal transplant, so some T cells may come from the graft donor. The starting material was PBMCs, obtained 98 days after intestinal transplantation.

The DNA sequence is given as TGTGCCAGCAGTGGGATCGGACTTAACTATGGCTACACCTTC. Its protein product is CASSGIGLNYGYTF. The chain couples TRBV25-1 to TRBJ1-2, with the D gene not clear enough to name. Relative to germline, V is 4 bases shorter and J is 1 base shorter, with 10 bases between their ends. The CDR3 runs 14 amino acids, cysteine and phenylalanine included. Of the read, only the CDR3 DNA is kept; its 42 bases are in frame from base 1. CDR1 and CDR2, per the germline V gene, are MGHDK and SYGVNS.